This passage covers 26 T cell receptor beta chains from one sample sequenced in a study of beta chain features in type 1 diabetes. Expressed TCRB transcripts were sequenced because the entire RNA isolate underwent reverse transcription. Produced via immunoSEQ multiplex PCR; TCRdb's table is partial and in-frame only. The sample includes over 700,000 clones, about 17% seen only once; the top ten take around 0.02%. The material sequenced was naive CD4+ T cells from blood. These receptors all come from a woman aged 18-29 years in good health.

This chain links TRBV5-1 with TRBJ2-2, with D maybe TRBD1 (5 bases). Germline values: CDR1 SGHRS, CDR2 YFSETQ. V was pared by 3 bases and J by 0 bases, with 18 bases between. The CDR3 is made up of 18 amino acids. CDR3 sequence reads: CASSYRAGAPPNTGELFF. In DNA form, the CDR3 reads TGCGCCAGCAGCTACCGGGCTGGGGCCCCTCCGAACACCGGGGAGCTGTTTTTT.

This clone was found a few times. The chain employs TRBV19 and TRBJ2-1, with D possibly matching TRBD1 (5 bases). From germline, CDR1 is LNHDA and CDR2 SQIVND (reference sequence). The CDR3 sequence is 19 residues long. The germline V and J ends were trimmed by 5 bases and 3 bases, with 26 bases remaining between them. CDR3 sequence reads: CASSRRFRVNTANYNEQFF. CDR3 in DNA: TGTGCCAGTAGTCGACGATTCAGGGTAAATACCGCTAACTACAATGAGCAGTTCTTC.

Only a few counts were recorded for this clone. The CDR3 region has the DNA TGTGCCAGCAGCTCCGCGGCTAGCGGGACCTACGAGCAGTACTTC. It yields the protein CASSSAASGTYEQYF. The chain combines TRBV28 with TRBJ2-7; 9 bases agree with TRBD2. This CDR3 spans 15 amino acids. Losses at the gene ends were 6 bases for V and 2 bases for J; bases not matched to a gene: 8. The germline gives CDR1 MDHEN, CDR2 SYDVKM. Combining the CDR3 with reference TRBV28 and TRBJ2-7 gives the whole variable domain DVKVTQSSRYLVKRTGEKVFLECVQDMDHENMFWYRQDPGLGLRLIYFSYDVKMKEKGDIPEGYSVSREKKERFSLILESASTNQTSMYLCASSSAASGTYEQYFGPGTRLTVT.

This clone has a single count. This chain joins TRBV9 and TRBJ2-3, with 11 bases identical to TRBD2. The length of the CDR3 is 17 residues. In germline, CDR1 is SGDLS, CDR2 YYNGEE. V was clipped by 0 bases and J by 6 bases; unmatched bases: 9. CDR3 sequence: CASSVEARTSGLDTQYF. CDR3 in DNA: TGTGCCAGCAGCGTAGAGGCTAGGACTAGCGGGTTGGATACGCAGTATTTT.

A word on this clone: The same CDR3 can be traced to other DNA sequences in this sample. This chain joins TRBV6-5 and TRBJ2-7; 10 nucleotides line up with TRBD2. The CDR3 runs 14 residues. In germline, CDR1 is MNHEY, CDR2 SVGAGI. V dropped 7 bases and J dropped 3; count of bases not matched to a gene: 6. CDR3: CASTRTSGSYEQYF. The CDR3 DNA sequence: TGTGCCAGCACTCGGACTAGCGGAAGCTACGAGCAGTACTTC.

The table lists this clone with a few counts. The V call is TRBV28, the J call TRBJ2-3, with D unresolved. Germline loops: CDR1 MDHEN, CDR2 SYDVKM. Deletions cut 6 bases from V and 6 bases from J, with 10 bases between. The CDR3 extends over 12 amino acids. CDR3 region: CASSTEWDTQYF. The CDR3 bases are TGTGCCAGCAGCACGGAATGGGATACGCAGTATTTT.

The chain joins TRBV9 to TRBJ2-1, with D perhaps assigned TRBD1 or TRBD2 (5 bases each). V dropped 4 bases and J dropped 0 bases, with 11 bases sitting between them. Germline CDR1 SGDLS, CDR2 YYNGEE. The CDR3 length is 15 residues. CDR3 loop: CASSPWGSSYNEQFF. Here the CDR3 DNA reads TGTGCCAGCAGCCCTTGGGGGAGCTCCTACAATGAGCAGTTCTTC.

This clone was observed a few times. CDR3 DNA: TGTGCCAGCAGTAGTAGAGAGACCCAGTACTTC. It specifies CASSSRETQYF. The V call is TRBV28, the J call TRBJ2-5; D remains unclear. CDR1 and CDR2 (germline): MDHEN, SYDVKM. This CDR3 has 11 amino acids. The V end was cut by 5 bases, the J end by 4 bases, with 5 bases between.

This clone was picked up a small number of times. The chain recombines TRBV2 with TRBJ2-3; no clear D gene. Trimming shortened V by 6 bases and J by 2 bases, and 6 bases separated the two germline ends. Germline V gene sequence: CDR1 SNHLY, CDR2 FYNNEI. The CDR3 runs to 12 residues. DNA for the CDR3: TGTGCCAGCAGCGCTTTCACAGATACGCAGTATTTT. It is translated as CASSAFTDTQYF.

This sequence joins TRBV28 and TRBJ2-3; the D gene could be TRBD1 or TRBD2 (6 bases each). The CDR3 consists of 14 residues. The ends were cut back, 5 bases at V and 6 bases at J, with 15 bases in the middle. Germline V lookup: CDR1 MDHEN, CDR2 SYDVKM. The CDR3 sequence is CASSEGTGGDTQYF. The CDR3 DNA sequence: TGTGCCAGCAGTGAGGGGACTGGGGGCGATACGCAGTATTTT.

To note about this clone: The same CDR3 is also encoded by other DNA sequences in this sample. The gene calls are TRBV18 and TRBJ2-5; D is unresolved. The CDR3 is 13 amino acids. From germline, CDR1 is KGHSH and CDR2 LQKENI. Trimming removed 3 bases from V and 2 bases from J, with 7 bases in between. Here the CDR3 reads CASSPTSQETQYF. The CDR3 nucleotides read TGTGCCAGCTCACCTACGTCACAAGAGACCCAGTACTTC.

About this clone itself: Because the CDR3 is missing its conserved closing phenylalanine or tryptophan, this is likely a read error. V is TRBV6-6 and J is TRBJ2-7, with a weak D call TRBD2 (6 bases). Per the germline V gene, CDR1 is MNHNY and CDR2 is SVGAGI (reference sequence). The CDR3 loop spans 14 amino acids. Written as DNA, the CDR3 is TGTGCCATCAGTGCCGGGACTGAACTCTACGAGCAGTACCTC. Its protein product is CAISAGTELYEQYL.

This clone was seen only a few times. This specimen includes other DNA sequences encoding the same CDR3. The chain links TRBV7-9 to TRBJ2-7; a possible D gene is TRBD2 (5 bases). The CDR3 totals 13 residues. Germline loops: CDR1 SEHNR, CDR2 FQNEAQ (reference sequence). The V gene lost 3 bases and the J gene lost 2 bases, with 8 bases spanning the gap. In DNA form, the CDR3 reads TGTGCCAGCAGCTTGGCCGGGGCCTACGAGCAGTACTTC. Translation gives CASSLAGAYEQYF.

The V and J genes are TRBV7-2 and TRBJ2-5; 8 bases are a match to TRBD1. V dropped 5 bases and J dropped 4; count of bases not matched to a gene: 6. Germline lookup yields CDR1 SGHTA and CDR2 FQGNSA. This CDR3 contains 14 residues. CDR3 loop: CASSHRTGLETQYF. In nucleotides, the CDR3 is TGTGCCAGCAGCCACCGGACAGGGCTAGAGACCCAGTACTTC.

The chain employs TRBV28 and TRBJ1-1; weak D call: TRBD1 (6 bases). There are 12 residues in the CDR3. Looked up from germline, CDR1 is MDHEN and CDR2 is SYDVKM. The V end was cut by 6 bases, the J end by 10 bases, with 15 bases between. The CDR3 sequence is CASSNLQGGAFF. The CDR3 DNA reads as TGTGCCAGCAGCAACCTACAGGGTGGAGCTTTCTTT.

The V gene is TRBV6-6, the J gene TRBJ2-1; 12 positions match TRBD2. From germline, CDR1 is MNHNY and CDR2 SVGAGI (reference sequence). The CDR3 covers 15 residues. J was trimmed by 5 bases and V by 4 bases; bases with no gene match: 3. The CDR3 reads CASSLGTSGHNEQFF. CDR3 DNA sequence: TGTGCCAGCAGTTTGGGGACTAGCGGGCACAATGAGCAGTTCTTC.

The CDR3 DNA reads as TGCGCCAGCAGCTTGGCTATTGGTTCAGGGAACACTGAAGCTTTCTTT. It specifies CASSLAIGSGNTEAFF. The chain recombines TRBV5-1 with TRBJ1-1; no clear D gene. The ends were cut back, 0 bases at V and 1 base at J, with 13 bases in the middle. Germline values: CDR1 SGHRS, CDR2 YFSETQ. This CDR3 contains 16 residues.

This chain's CDR3 is CASSFKAGDPNTGELFF. The CDR3 DNA follows: TGTGCCAGCAGCTTTAAAGCGGGAGACCCGAACACCGGGGAGCTGTTTTTT. The chain carries TRBV7-9 and TRBJ2-2; 8 bases map to TRBD2. This CDR3 is built from 17 residues. In germline, CDR1 is SEHNR, CDR2 FQNEAQ (reference sequence). With V trimmed by 3 bases and J by 0 bases, 6 bases remained unmatched.

This clone has more than one count but fewer than ten. V and J are TRBV7-3 and TRBJ2-6; D gene ambiguous. Trimming removed 5 bases at V and 0 bases at J, with 17 bases between. The germline gives CDR1 SGHTA, CDR2 FQGTGA. This CDR3 contains 18 residues. The CDR3 is CASSRMSLGSSGANVLTF. DNA of the CDR3: TGTGCCAGCAGCCGAATGTCCCTTGGCAGCTCTGGGGCCAACGTCCTGACTTTC.

The rearrangement uses TRBV19 and TRBJ1-5; D perhaps matches TRBD1 (5 bases). This CDR3 is 18 amino acids long. Trimming took off 2 bases at V and 2 bases at J, with 19 bases between the two ends. Germline-derived CDR1 and CDR2 are LNHDA and SQIVND (reference sequence). The CDR3 DNA follows: TGTGCCAGTAGTATAACCCAGGGTGGGGGGTATCGCAATCAGCCCCAGCATTTT. Amino acids: CASSITQGGGYRNQPQHF. Full variable domain (rest looked up from reference TRBV19 and TRBJ1-5): DGGITQSPKYLFRKEGQNVTLSCEQNLNHDAMYWYRQDPGQGLRLIYYSQIVNDFQKGDIAEGYSVSREKKESFPLTVTSAQKNPTAFYLCASSITQGGGYRNQPQHFGDGTRLSIL.

The sample holds a few counts of this clone. J is TRBJ2-7 and V is TRBV7-2; 9 bases fit TRBD2. The germline gives CDR1 SGHTA, CDR2 FQGNSA. V lost 5 bases, J lost 2 bases, and 7 bases stayed unmatched. This CDR3 spans 15 amino acids. The CDR3 sequence: CASSPRGLAAYEQYF. CDR3 in DNA: TGTGCCAGCAGCCCAAGGGGACTAGCCGCCTACGAGCAGTACTTC.

The chain carries TRBV6-5 and TRBJ2-7, with D perhaps matching TRBD1 or TRBD2 (5 bases each). The CDR3 contains 15 residues. Germline V lookup: CDR1 MNHEY, CDR2 SVGAGI. Trimming took 4 bases from V and 1 from J, leaving 14 bases between them. The CDR3 DNA sequence: TGTGCCAGCAGTTCCCCTAGGGACGGTTCCTACGAGCAGTACTTC. Residues: CASSSPRDGSYEQYF.

Here the CDR3 DNA reads TGTGCCAGCAGTTCACCACGCCGGGGGGGGATTGATGGCTACACCTTC. It translates to CASSSPRRGGIDGYTF. The chain uses TRBV6-6 and TRBJ1-2; TRBD1 is a possible D gene (5 bases). In germline, CDR1 is MNHNY, CDR2 SVGAGI (reference sequence). V lost 4 bases and J lost 6, with 21 bases in between. This CDR3 comprises 16 residues.

This chain joins TRBV10-3 and TRBJ1-1; unclear D gene. CDR1 ENHRY and CDR2 SYGVKD come from the germline V gene. The CDR3 loop spans 11 amino acids. Trimming removed 2 bases from V and 6 bases from J, with 4 bases in between. The CDR3 sequence is CAISEGAEAFF. DNA of the CDR3: TGTGCCATCAGTGAGGGTGCTGAAGCTTTCTTT.

This clone has a handful of counts. J is TRBJ1-1 and V is TRBV27, with D tentatively TRBD1 (5 bases). Germline lookup yields CDR1 MNHEY and CDR2 SMNVEV (reference sequence). This CDR3 region has 15 residues. The V end was cut by 5 bases, the J end by 9 bases, with 22 bases between. This CDR3 reads CASSTRGEGKHQAFF. The CDR3 DNA is TGTGCCAGCAGTACCCGGGGGGAGGGCAAACATCAAGCTTTCTTT.

The chain has TRBV6-6 and TRBJ2-7; the match to TRBD2 covers 7 bases. Germline CDR1 MNHNY, CDR2 SVGAGI (reference sequence). After removal of 5 bases from V and 4 bases from J, the junction contained 14 bases not matched to a gene. This CDR3 spans 16 amino acids. CDR3 sequence reads: CASSTVDGGSRYEQYF. The CDR3, as DNA: TGTGCCAGCAGTACGGTGGACGGCGGGAGTCGGTACGAGCAGTACTTC.